This T cell receptor beta chain was documented in a study of PD-L1 blockade in urothelial cancer. At the level of the study: Bladder-origin urothelial cancer in males covered about 90% of the 29 patients. T cells were recovered from blood samples at a median of roughly 150,000. Study patients had been treated with 0 to 3 previous chemotherapy regimens. The study's findings and limits: A below-median TCR clonality in blood before treatment predicted better survival.

The CDR3 covers 13 residues. V was cut by 6 bases and J by 1 base, with 7 bases left in between. Germline V lookup: CDR1 KGHSH, CDR2 LQKENI. Measured with immunoSEQ multiplex PCR; TCRdb has only the in-frame clones, and not every one. This sample yields roughly 63,000 clones, of which 81% are seen a single time; around 3.2% belongs to the top ten. Time point of the sample: pretreatment peripheral blood. Notes on this clone: Its cognate antigen is unknown.

This chain joins TRBV18 and TRBJ1-3; tentative D call: TRBD1 (5 bases). This material consisted of PBMCs, taken around atezolizumab (anti-PD-L1) treatment. This receptor was obtained from a man aged 65 to 85 with urothelial cancer. CDR3 residues: CASSQGSGNTIYF. The CDR3 nucleotides read TGTGCCAGCTCGCAGGGATCTGGAAACACCATATATTTT. Full variable domain (remainder filled in from reference TRBV18 and TRBJ1-3): NAGVMQNPRHLVRRRGQEARLRCSPMKGHSHVYWYRQLPEEGLKFMVYLQKENIIDESGMPKERFSAEFPKEGPSILRIQQVVRGDSAAYFCASSQGSGNTIYFGEGSWLTVV.